This T cell receptor (beta chain) came from a study of T cell changes during pregnancy in multiple sclerosis. TCRdb's copy holds only in-frame clones and misses some; the assay was immunoSEQ multiplex PCR. The sample comprises 52,000 or so clones, about 90% of which are singletons, and 0.45% to 0.75% rests with the top ten. Germline V gene lookup returns CDR1 SGHTA and CDR2 FQGNSA. CDR3 length equals 17 residues. Trimming removed 6 bases from V and 1 base from J; junction bases left unmatched: 8. The TCR sequence derives from a female donor with multiple sclerosis, enrolled in a pregnancy study. The V and J genes are TRBV7-2 and TRBJ2-6, with 8 bases lining up with TRBD2. Specimen: CD4+ T cells from peripheral blood mononuclear cells, collected in the first trimester of pregnancy. CDR3 DNA sequence: TGTGCCAGCAGGCCGACTAGCGCCACTTCTGGGGCCAACGTCCTGACTTTC. Translation: CASRPTSATSGANVLTF.